The 20 T cell receptor beta chains below come from one sample, sequenced in a study of T cell therapy after organ transplantation. Clones were read by immunoSEQ multiplex PCR, and TCRdb kept only the in-frame ones, dropping some. The table lists 44,000 or so clones, approximately 94% of them singletons. These receptors are not linked to any known antigen. The input for sequencing was CD8+ T cells from blood, taken before autologous CMV-specific T cell therapy. The source of these receptors is a human patient who had received a solid organ transplant and had CMV disease.

This chain connects TRBV6-6 to TRBJ1-3, with no clear D. V was trimmed by 6 bases and J by 2 bases, leaving 11 bases between them. The CDR3 has 14 amino acids. From germline, CDR1 is MNHNY and CDR2 SVGAGI (reference sequence). For the CDR3, the DNA is TGTGCCAGCAGCCCTTCCGAAACTGGAAACACCATATATTTT. Translating gives CASSPSETGNTIYF.

This rearrangement joins TRBV6-6 to TRBJ2-2; D call uncertain. The CDR3 contains 11 residues. Trimming removed 6 bases at V and 3 bases at J, with 2 bases between. The germline V gene encodes CDR1 MNHNY and CDR2 SVGAGI (reference sequence). CDR3 DNA sequence: TGTGCCAGCAGCCACACCGGGGAGCTGTTTTTT. Translated: CASSHTGELFF.

The chain employs TRBV14 and TRBJ1-2; TRBD1 might be the D (5 bases). The V gene's germline CDR1 is SGHDN and CDR2 FVKESK. The CDR3 is made up of 16 amino acids. The V and J ends lost 3 bases and 6 bases respectively, with 20 bases between them. The CDR3 reads CASSHPPKQDVHGYTF. The DNA for the CDR3 is TGTGCCAGCAGCCACCCTCCAAAACAGGACGTTCATGGCTACACCTTC.

The rearrangement links TRBV6-1 to TRBJ2-7; a weak D match, TRBD2 (5 bases). The CDR3 contains 16 residues. V lost 2 bases to trimming and J lost 5 bases, with 19 bases between them. Germline CDR1 is MNHNS and CDR2 is SASEGT. CDR3 coding DNA: TGTGCCAGCAGTGAACTTTTCGGGGAGATGAAGAACGAGCAGTACTTC. Translating it yields CASSELFGEMKNEQYF.

The chain employs TRBV4-1 and TRBJ2-1; 8 bases align to TRBD2. Looked up from germline, CDR1 is MGHRA and CDR2 is YSYEKL. CDR3 size: 16 residues. V was clipped by 0 bases and J by 8 bases; unmatched bases: 9. The CDR3 DNA reads as TGCGCCAGCAGCCAAGATCCAGCGGGAGAACGCGATGAGCAGTTCTTC. It specifies CASSQDPAGERDEQFF.

The chain joins TRBV27 to TRBJ2-7, with 8 nucleotides matching TRBD1. The germline V gene has CDR1 MNHEY and CDR2 SMNVEV (reference sequence). This CDR3 has 17 residues. V lost 5 bases to trimming and J lost 2 bases; unmatched junction nucleotides: 14. CDR3 region: CASSGGTGKGITYEQYF. CDR3 DNA: TGTGCCAGCAGTGGAGGGACAGGAAAAGGGATAACCTACGAGCAGTACTTC.

The chain combines TRBV5-1 with TRBJ2-3; 8 bases are a match to TRBD2. This CDR3 contains 16 residues. The V gene end was trimmed by 7 bases and the J gene end by 4 bases; junction bases not matched to a gene: 14. CDR1 is SGHRS, CDR2 YFSETQ, per germline. DNA for the CDR3: TGCGCCAGCGCTAGGACGAGCGGGAGTGGCGCAGATACGCAGTATTTT. It codes for CASARTSGSGADTQYF.

The chain joins TRBV5-5 to TRBJ2-7, with TRBD2 matching over 12 bases. Germline loops: CDR1 SGHKS, CDR2 YYEKEE (reference sequence). The V and J ends lost 4 bases and 3 bases, in that order; junction bases with no gene match: 11. The CDR3 loop spans 17 amino acids. DNA for the CDR3: TGTGCCAGCAGCCACCGGACTAGCGGGACTCCTAACTACGAGCAGTACTTC. The encoded protein is CASSHRTSGTPNYEQYF.

J is TRBJ2-7 and V is TRBV9, with D perhaps matching TRBD1 or TRBD2 (5 bases each). This CDR3 contains 14 residues. The V and J ends lost 0 bases and 4 bases respectively, with 11 bases between them. Germline V CDR1 and CDR2: SGDLS, YYNGEE. This CDR3 is CASSVGGTAYEQYF. CDR3 nucleotide sequence: TGTGCCAGCAGCGTAGGGGGGACGGCATACGAGCAGTACTTC.

V usage is TRBV15 and J usage is TRBJ1-5; D ambiguous. The CDR3 spans 14 residues. Trimming left V 1 base short and J 2 bases short, with 6 bases between. Per the germline V gene, CDR1 is LNHNV and CDR2 is YYDKDF (reference sequence). DNA of the CDR3: TGTGCCACCAGCAGAGTGGAGGGCAATCAGCCCCAGCATTTT. Protein sequence: CATSRVEGNQPQHF. The whole variable domain, filled in from reference TRBV15 and TRBJ1-5, reads DAMVIQNPRYQVTQFGKPVTLSCSQTLNHNVMYWYQQKSSQAPKLLFHYYDKDFNNEADTPDNFQSRRPNTSFCFLDIRSPGLGDTAMYLCATSRVEGNQPQHFGDGTRLSIL.

The chain carries TRBV6-6 and TRBJ1-4, with 7 bases aligning to TRBD1. Germline V lookup: CDR1 MNHNY, CDR2 SVGAGI (reference sequence). CDR3 length: 15 residues. V shed 2 bases and J 6 bases; nucleotides not matched to a gene: 6. CDR3 amino acids: CASSYPDRADEKLFF. The DNA of the CDR3 is TGTGCCAGCAGTTACCCCGACAGGGCGGATGAAAAACTGTTTTTT.

This chain links TRBV27 with TRBJ1-3; possibly TRBD1 for D (6 bases). Germline V gene lookup returns CDR1 MNHEY and CDR2 SMNVEV (reference sequence). The CDR3 spans 15 residues. V lost 3 bases and J lost 3, with 12 bases in between. CDR3: CASSLGGGGGNTIYF. In DNA form, the CDR3 reads TGTGCCAGCAGTTTGGGGGGAGGGGGTGGAAACACCATATATTTT.

The rearrangement uses TRBV7-9 and TRBJ1-5; no clear D. Germline CDR1 and CDR2: SEHNR and FQNEAQ (reference sequence). CDR3 length: 12 amino acids. Trimming cost V 4 bases and J 4 bases, with 5 bases left between them. The CDR3 here is CASSSQNQPQHF. The CDR3 DNA reads TGTGCCAGCAGCTCTCAGAATCAGCCCCAGCATTTT.

The gene calls are TRBV6-4 and TRBJ1-5, with D unresolved. CDR3 length: 13 amino acids. CDR1 is MRHNA, CDR2 SNTAGT, per germline. Deletions cut 2 bases from V and 7 bases from J, with 9 bases between. CDR3 loop: CASSDGVGQPQHF. CDR3 sequence (DNA): TGTGCCAGCAGTGACGGGGTCGGCCAGCCCCAGCATTTT.

This rearrangement joins TRBV4-1 to TRBJ1-5, with D unclear. V lost 0 bases and J lost 5, with 11 bases in between. CDR3 size: 15 residues. Germline CDR1 is MGHRA and CDR2 is YSYEKL. The DNA of the CDR3 is TGCGCCAGCAGCCAAGAGTCAGGCCGGGATCAGCCCCAGCATTTT. This encodes CASSQESGRDQPQHF.

This rearrangement joins TRBV4-3 to TRBJ2-3, with D perhaps matching TRBD1 or TRBD2 (5 bases each). The germline V and J ends were trimmed by 1 base and 1 base, with 12 bases remaining between them. Germline-derived CDR1 and CDR2 are LGHNA and YSLEER. The CDR3 covers 16 residues. This chain's CDR3 is CASSQGTGPGTDTQYF. CDR3 DNA sequence: TGCGCCAGCAGCCAAGGGACGGGGCCGGGCACAGATACGCAGTATTTT.

This clone was counted a single time. The chain couples TRBV14 to TRBJ2-1; D uncertain. V dropped 4 bases and J dropped 5 bases, with 15 bases sitting between them. The V gene's germline CDR1 is SGHDN and CDR2 FVKESK. The CDR3 contains 15 residues. The CDR3 DNA sequence: TGTGCCAGCAGCCCGATGCAGTCGTCAAACAATGAGCAGTTCTTC. It is translated as CASSPMQSSNNEQFF. Variable domain in full (rest from reference TRBV14 and TRBJ2-1): EAGVTQFPSHSVIEKGQTVTLRCDPISGHDNLYWYRRVMGKEIKFLLHFVKESKQDESGMPNNRFLAERTGGTYSTLKVQPAELEDSGVYFCASSPMQSSNNEQFFGPGTRLTVL.

This clone has a single count. The gene calls are TRBV4-1 and TRBJ2-7; D not certain. Germline CDR1 MGHRA, CDR2 YSYEKL. V was cut by 0 bases and J by 7 bases, with 10 bases left in between. The CDR3 is 13 residues long. The CDR3 nucleotides read TGCGCCAGCAGCCAAGAGGTCTGGGTGGAGCAGTACTTC. It codes for CASSQEVWVEQYF.

The genes are TRBV11-2 and TRBJ1-4; possibly TRBD1 for D (6 bases). The germline V gene encodes CDR1 SGHAT and CDR2 FQNNGV. This CDR3 region has 16 residues. Trimming removed 5 bases at V and 3 bases at J, with 16 bases between. The DNA for the CDR3 is TGTGCCAGCAGCCCCTCGAAGGGACACTCTAATGAAAAACTGTTTTTT. Its translation: CASSPSKGHSNEKLFF.

The rearrangement links TRBV5-1 to TRBJ2-1, with TRBD2 identical over 13 bases. Trimming at V came to 4 bases and at J to 7 bases, leaving 5 bases not matched to a gene. The CDR3 contains 15 residues. The germline V gene encodes CDR1 SGHRS and CDR2 YFSETQ. The CDR3 coding sequence is TGCGCCAGCAGCAAAGGGACTAGCGGGGAGAATGAGCAGTTCTTC. As protein: CASSKGTSGENEQFF.